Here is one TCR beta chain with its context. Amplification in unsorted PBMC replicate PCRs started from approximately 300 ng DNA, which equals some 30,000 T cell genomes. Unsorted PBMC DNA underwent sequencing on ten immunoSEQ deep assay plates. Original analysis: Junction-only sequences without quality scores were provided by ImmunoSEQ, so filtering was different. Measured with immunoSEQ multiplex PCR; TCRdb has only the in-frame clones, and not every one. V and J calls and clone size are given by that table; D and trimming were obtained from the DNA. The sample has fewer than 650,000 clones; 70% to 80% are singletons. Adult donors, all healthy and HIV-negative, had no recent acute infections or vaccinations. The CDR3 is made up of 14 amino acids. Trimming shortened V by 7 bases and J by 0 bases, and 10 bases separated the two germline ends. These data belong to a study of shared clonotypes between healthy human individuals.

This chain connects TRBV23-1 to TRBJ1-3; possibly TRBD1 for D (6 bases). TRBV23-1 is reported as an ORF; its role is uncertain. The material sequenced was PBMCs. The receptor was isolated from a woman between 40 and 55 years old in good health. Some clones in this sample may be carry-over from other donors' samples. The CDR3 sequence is CASITGISGNTIYF. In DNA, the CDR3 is TGCGCCAGCATAACAGGGATCTCTGGAAACACCATATATTTT.